The rows below give T cell receptor beta chains drawn from one sample of a study of PD-L1 blockade in urothelial cancer. Produced via immunoSEQ multiplex PCR; TCRdb's table is partial and in-frame only. The sample holds more than 85,000 clones, around 86% seen once. Specimen: PBMCs, collected around atezolizumab (anti-PD-L1) treatment. These receptors came from a man in his sixties with urothelial cancer. The CDR3 runs from the conserved cysteine through the conserved F or W. A D gene is named only where the DNA matches it firmly. Some rows have no size entry. The others give once, few or many, or a class for an expanded clone.

clone size,J gene,V gene,D gene,CDR3 DNA,CDR3 protein
NA,TRBJ2-5,TRBV15,TRBD2,TGTGCCACCAGCATCGTAGCGGGAGAGACCCAGTACTTC,CATSIVAGETQYF
once,TRBJ2-5,TRBV4-1,TRBD1,TGCGCCAGCAGCCTGGGACAGGGAGAGACCCAGTACTTC,CASSLGQGETQYF
NA,TRBJ2-2,TRBV7-8,NA,TGTGCCAGCAGCTTCGGGTACGCCGGGGAGCTGTTTTTT,CASSFGYAGELFF
NA,TRBJ2-3,TRBV2,NA,TGTGCCAGCAATAGGGGGGGCAGTGCCGATACGCAGTATTTT,CASNRGGSADTQYF
NA,TRBJ2-1,TRBV7-2,NA,TGTGCCAGCAGCTTGCAGGAGGGCAATGAGCAGTTCTTC,CASSLQEGNEQFF
NA,TRBJ2-5,TRBV5-1,NA,TGCGCCAGCAGCTTGGCCTCAGGAGGAGAGACCCAGTACTTC,CASSLASGGETQYF
NA,TRBJ2-3,TRBV11-2,TRBD2,TGTGCCAGCAGCTCTAGCGGGAGACCCTTGGATACGCAGTATTTT,CASSSSGRPLDTQYF
NA,TRBJ2-7,TRBV15,NA,TGTGCCACCAGCAGACCGACTCCGAATGAGCAGTACTTC,CATSRPTPNEQYF
NA,TRBJ2-2,TRBV2,NA,TGTGCCAGCAGTGAGAGTCAGGGGTTCGTCGGGGAGCTGTTTTTT,CASSESQGFVGELFF
NA,TRBJ2-3,TRBV10-2,TRBD2,TGCGCCAGCAGTGAGTCGACTAGCGGGAAGGAAGGGGCAGATACGCAGTATTTT,CASSESTSGKEGADTQYF
NA,TRBJ1-5,TRBV5-1,TRBD1,TGCGCCAGCAGCTTGGACGGGACAGGCAATCAGCCCCAGCATTTT,CASSLDGTGNQPQHF
few,TRBJ2-5,TRBV2,TRBD2,TGTGCCAGCAGTCTAGCGGTTCAAGAGACCCAGTACTTC,CASSLAVQETQYF
NA,TRBJ1-6,TRBV7-8,NA,TGTGCCAGCAGCTTAGTTGGCCTTACAAATTCACCCCTCCACTTT,CASSLVGLTNSPLHF
NA,TRBJ2-5,TRBV28,NA,TGTGCCAGCAGCTCCTCGGTGCTCACCCAGTACTTC,CASSSSVLTQYF
NA,TRBJ1-1,TRBV4-3,TRBD1,TGCGCCAGCAGCCTGGGGACAGATAACACTGAAGCTTTCTTT,CASSLGTDNTEAFF
once,TRBJ1-1,TRBV4-2,NA,TGTGCCAGCAGCCAAGATATAAATCCAGGCACTGAAGCTTTCTTT,CASSQDINPGTEAFF
once,TRBJ2-2,TRBV7-9,NA,TGTGCCACCCTGGGGGAGGCCAACACCGGGGAGCTGTTTTTT,CATLGEANTGELFF
NA,TRBJ1-2,TRBV6-1,TRBD1,TGTGCCAGCAGGGGGGACAGTAACGATGGCTACACCTTC,CASRGDSNDGYTF
NA,TRBJ2-7,TRBV7-9,TRBD2,TGTGCCAGCAGCATCGGGACTAGCGAGAAGTACTTC,CASSIGTSEKYF
NA,TRBJ2-4,TRBV7-8,NA,TGTGCCAGCAGCTTAGGTTACAGGGAAAACCCGAACATTCAGTACTTC,CASSLGYRENPNIQYF
NA,TRBJ2-7,TRBV9,TRBD2,TGTGCCAGCAGCGGTCCAGCCGGGGGGGCCTACGAGCAGTACTTC,CASSGPAGGAYEQYF
NA,TRBJ1-1,TRBV7-2,NA,TGTGCCAGCAGCCCTAGGGGCGTGGAGGCTTTCTTT,CASSPRGVEAFF
NA,TRBJ1-3,TRBV6-5,NA,TGTGCCAGCAGTCGTGGGACTCTTGGAAACACCATATATTTT,CASSRGTLGNTIYF
NA,TRBJ1-1,TRBV10-1,NA,TGCGCCAGCAGTGAGTCGGGGCAGCCTGAAGCTTTCTTT,CASSESGQPEAFF
NA,TRBJ1-1,TRBV25-1,NA,TGTGCCAGCAGTGAAGAGGGCGGCCGTAACACTGAAGCTTTCTTT,CASSEEGGRNTEAFF
few,TRBJ1-2,TRBV5-4,NA,TGTGCCAGCAGCTTGTTCCCAGGGAACTATGGCTACACCTTC,CASSLFPGNYGYTF
NA,TRBJ2-6,TRBV4-2,TRBD1,TGTGCCAGCAGCCAAGTGCAGGGGGCGAGTGGGGCCAACGTCCTGACTTTC,CASSQVQGASGANVLTF
NA,TRBJ1-1,TRBV5-6,TRBD1,TGTGCCAGCAGCTCATCAGGGGGCGCGGGCACTGAAGCTTTCTTT,CASSSSGGAGTEAFF
NA,TRBJ2-1,TRBV13,NA,TGTGCCAGCAGCTATCCAACCTACAATGAGCAGTTCTTC,CASSYPTYNEQFF
NA,TRBJ1-5,TRBV9,NA,TGTGCCAGCAGCGTAGGCCAGGGTGGGGGCAATCAGCCCCAGCATTTT,CASSVGQGGGNQPQHF
NA,TRBJ2-5,TRBV19,TRBD2,TGTGCCAGTACCGGACTAGCGGGAGGGCCAGGGGAGACCCAGTACTTC,CASTGLAGGPGETQYF
NA,TRBJ2-7,TRBV6-5,TRBD1,TGTGCCAGCAGTTATCGGGGGACAGGGTGGTCCTACGAGCAGTACTTC,CASSYRGTGWSYEQYF
NA,TRBJ2-1,TRBV19,TRBD2,TGTGCCAGTAGTATATCGGGGGGACGAGAGCAGTTCTTC,CASSISGGREQFF
NA,TRBJ2-4,TRBV4-2,NA,TGTGCCAGCAGCCAAGTGTTCTCCGGGGGTCCCAAAAACATTCAGTACTTC,CASSQVFSGGPKNIQYF
NA,TRBJ2-3,TRBV30,NA,TGTGCCTGGAGTAAAAGCGTCACTGGAGATACGCAGTATTTT,CAWSKSVTGDTQYF
NA,TRBJ1-1,TRBV6-1,TRBD1,TGTGCCAGCAGTGAACCCACCGGGACAGGGGGTAGGGAAGCTTTCTTT,CASSEPTGTGGREAFF
NA,TRBJ1-2,TRBV11-2,NA,TGTGCCAGCAGCTTAGATAACAGGAACTATGGCTACACCTTC,CASSLDNRNYGYTF
NA,TRBJ2-5,TRBV7-6,TRBD2,TGTGCCAGCAGCTTATTGACTAGCGGGGGGGCGGGGACCCAGTACTTC,CASSLLTSGGAGTQYF
NA,TRBJ2-2,TRBV11-3,NA,TGTGCCAGCAGCCCACGAGGGGGCGGGGAGCTGTTTTTT,CASSPRGGGELFF
NA,TRBJ2-3,TRBV19,NA,TGTGCCAGTAGTATACCAGGGTTGATCACAGATACGCAGTATTTT,CASSIPGLITDTQYF
NA,TRBJ2-1,TRBV7-3,TRBD2,TGTGCCAGCAGAACTAGCGGGGGATCGGGTGAGCAGTTCTTC,CASRTSGGSGEQFF
NA,TRBJ2-7,TRBV10-3,NA,TGTGCCATCAGTGAGTCGACTCAGGGGCTAGCGGCCGAGCAGTACTTC,CAISESTQGLAAEQYF
NA,TRBJ2-3,TRBV10-2,TRBD1,TGCGCCAGCGGGGGACAGGGGATCACAGATACGCAGTATTTT,CASGGQGITDTQYF
NA,TRBJ2-3,TRBV7-2,NA,TGTGCCAGCAGCAAGCGACTGACTAGCACAGATACGCAGTATTTT,CASSKRLTSTDTQYF
NA,TRBJ1-5,TRBV7-8,NA,TGTGCCAGCAGTCTCACAGGACAGAGCTATAGCAATCAGCCCCAGCATTTT,CASSLTGQSYSNQPQHF
NA,TRBJ2-5,TRBV2,NA,TGTGCCAGCACCCGAGAGTTGACCCAGTACTTC,CASTRELTQYF
few,TRBJ1-5,TRBV5-6,NA,TGTGCCAGCAGCCGGAACGGGGGAAGGAGCAATCAGCCCCAGCATTTT,CASSRNGGRSNQPQHF
NA,TRBJ2-4,TRBV7-9,TRBD2,TGTGCCAGCAGCCCACTAGCGGGAGGAGCCAAAAACATTCAGTACTTC,CASSPLAGGAKNIQYF
NA,TRBJ1-6,TRBV7-2,TRBD1,TGTGCCAGCAGCCGGACAGGAAATTCACCCCTCCACTTT,CASSRTGNSPLHF
NA,TRBJ2-1,TRBV30,NA,TGTGCCTGGAATGGGGGGATGCATGAGCAGTTCTTC,CAWNGGMHEQFF
NA,TRBJ1-2,TRBV19,TRBD1,TGTGCCAGTAGGGAGTCCGGGACAGCTAACTATGGCTACACCTTC,CASRESGTANYGYTF
NA,TRBJ1-2,TRBV5-1,NA,TGCGCCAGCAGCTTGGACAGGGATGGCTACACCTTC,CASSLDRDGYTF
NA,TRBJ2-1,TRBV5-1,NA,TGCGCCAGCAGCTTGGGCGGTAGCTCCTACAATGAGCAGTTCTTC,CASSLGGSSYNEQFF
once,TRBJ2-4,TRBV30,TRBD2,TGTGCCTGGAATAGCGGGAGTGCCAAAAACATTCAGTACTTC,CAWNSGSAKNIQYF
NA,TRBJ1-5,TRBV7-3,NA,TGTGCCAGCAGCTCCCGGGGGGTGGGATATCAGCCCCAGCATTTT,CASSSRGVGYQPQHF
once,TRBJ1-1,TRBV6-4,TRBD1,TGTGCCAGCAAGCCGGGACAGGGGAACACTGAAGCTTTCTTT,CASKPGQGNTEAFF
NA,TRBJ2-3,TRBV18,NA,TGTGCCAGCTCACCTAGGGAGGGCACAGATACGCAGTATTTT,CASSPREGTDTQYF